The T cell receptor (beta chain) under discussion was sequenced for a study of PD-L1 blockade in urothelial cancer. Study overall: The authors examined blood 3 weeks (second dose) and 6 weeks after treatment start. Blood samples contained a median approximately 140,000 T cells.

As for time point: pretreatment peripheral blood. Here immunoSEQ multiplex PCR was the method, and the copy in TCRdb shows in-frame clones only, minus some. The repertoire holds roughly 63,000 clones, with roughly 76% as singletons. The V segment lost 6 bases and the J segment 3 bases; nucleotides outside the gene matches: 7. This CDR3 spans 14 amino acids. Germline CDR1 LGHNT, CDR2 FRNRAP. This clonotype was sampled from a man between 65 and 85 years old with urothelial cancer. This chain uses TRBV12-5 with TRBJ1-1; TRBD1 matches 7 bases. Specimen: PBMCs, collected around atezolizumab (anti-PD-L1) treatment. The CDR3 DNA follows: TGTGCTAGTGGAGACAGGGAGATGGACACTGAAGCTTTCTTT. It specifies CASGDREMDTEAFF.